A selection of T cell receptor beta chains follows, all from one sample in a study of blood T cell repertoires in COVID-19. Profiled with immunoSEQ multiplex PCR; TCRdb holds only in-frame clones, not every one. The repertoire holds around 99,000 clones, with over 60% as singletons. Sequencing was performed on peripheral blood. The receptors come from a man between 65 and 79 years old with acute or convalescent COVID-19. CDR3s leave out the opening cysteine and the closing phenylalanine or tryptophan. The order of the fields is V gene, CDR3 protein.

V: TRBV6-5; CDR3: ASSSRTGESEQF
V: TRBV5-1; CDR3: ASSLVRAGTYNEQF
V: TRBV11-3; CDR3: ASSLDLRGSSYNSPPH
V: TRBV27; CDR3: ASLKGAGMNTEAF
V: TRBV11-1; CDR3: ASSLELVGELF
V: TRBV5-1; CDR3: ASSFSGGYYNEQF
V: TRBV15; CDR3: ATSRDLGQGHEQY
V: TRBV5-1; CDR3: ASSLTGAYGYT
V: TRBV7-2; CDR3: ASSRQGADTEAF
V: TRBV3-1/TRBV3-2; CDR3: ASSHARRNAEAF
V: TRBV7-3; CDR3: ASVPGGGARNEQF
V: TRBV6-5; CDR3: ASSATGRWPQH
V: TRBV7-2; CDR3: ASSRRGGGDSYNSPLH
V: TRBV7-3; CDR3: ASSPRTSGGEDTQY
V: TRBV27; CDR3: ARSQGAGGNTIY
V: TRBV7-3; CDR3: ASSLSPSGEWETQY
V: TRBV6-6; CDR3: ASRLGGANNEQF
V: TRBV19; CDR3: ASLSGAGSTDTQY
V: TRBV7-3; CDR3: ASSLTVAGGSTDTQY
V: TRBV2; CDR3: ASRALRGNNSPLH
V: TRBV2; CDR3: ASTQDRGNQPQH
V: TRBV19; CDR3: ASSRGLRKNQETQY
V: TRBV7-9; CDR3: ASSSPGQGIYEQY
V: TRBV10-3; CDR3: AISGSSDEQY
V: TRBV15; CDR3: ATSRAPGLAESYNEQF
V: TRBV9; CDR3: ASSVAESVYNSPLH
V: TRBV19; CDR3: ASTGDYGYT
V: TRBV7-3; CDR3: ASSLGPGNTIY
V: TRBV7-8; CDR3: ASSTLQVTTGELF
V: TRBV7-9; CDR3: ASSLAGLSEQY
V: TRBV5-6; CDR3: ASSSTLQGEREKLF
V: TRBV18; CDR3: ASSPLQSGTEAF
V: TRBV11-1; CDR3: ASSLAAGPTDTQY
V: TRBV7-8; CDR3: ASSRGLAGVGEQF
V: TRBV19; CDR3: ASADRFSGNTIY
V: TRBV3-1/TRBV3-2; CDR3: ASSQEASTIY
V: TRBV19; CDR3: ASRERQGANTGELF